This note documents a single T cell receptor beta chain sequence. Antigen unknown. The data are from a study of T cell repertoires in cytomegalovirus infection. Study at large: Indications came from public TCR beta signatures; they pointed to CMV infection and to a matching HLA type. Study-level findings and limits: HLA-C-restricted CMV-specific TCR beta clonotypes prevailed in the ex vivo response.

One entry per CDR3 protein results from TCRdb running MiXCR on the reads. The table includes around 530,000 distinct CDR3 sequences, about 15% detected once. CDR3 length equals 16 residues. With 3 bases clipped from V and 8 bases from J, the junction kept 5 bases outside the gene matches. Per germline, CDR1 LGHDT and CDR2 YNNKEL (reference sequence). The rearrangement uses TRBV3-1 and TRBJ1-6; TRBD1 matches at 12 bases. This TCR came from a human donor in good health (CMV status not recorded). Some clones in this sample may be carry-over from other donors' samples. The specimen sequenced was CD8+ T cells from PBMCs. The CDR3, as DNA: TGTGCCAGCAGCCAGGGACAGGGGGCGAGTTATTCACCCCTCCACTTT. The encoded protein is CASSQGQGASYSPLHF. The whole variable domain, filled in from reference TRBV3-1 and TRBJ1-6, reads DTAVSQTPKYLVTQMGNDKSIKCEQNLGHDTMYWYKQDSKKFLKIMFSYNNKELIINETVPNRFSPKSPDKAHLNLHINSLELGDSAVYFCASSQGQGASYSPLHFGNGTRLTVT.